The T cell receptor (beta chain) under discussion was sequenced for a study of OX40 agonist ivuxolimab in advanced cancers. In the study overall: Every patient in dose escalation had hepatocellular carcinoma, melanoma, renal cell or head and neck cancer. Findings of the study overall: Clonal expansion was seen in CD4+ and CD8+ blood T cells by week 6 at 0.1 to 3.0 mg/kg.

Using immunoSEQ multiplex PCR, the repertoire was profiled, and TCRdb retains in-frame clones only, with some absent. The sample includes over 60,000 clones, approximately 88% of them seen just once. Patients who had autoimmune disease history or got systemic immunosuppression were left out. Blood was sampled at baseline, cycle 4 day 1, and cycle 7 day 1. The CDR3 contains 13 residues. Germline lookup yields CDR1 LGHNA and CDR2 YSLEER. With 0 bases removed from V and 6 bases from J, the gap between germline ends came to 9 bases. Notes on this clone: The target antigen is unknown.

Sequences were derived from CD4+ or CD8+ T cells sorted from blood, sampled in a trial of the OX40 agonist ivuxolimab. V gene TRBV4-3 combines with J gene TRBJ2-7; D call uncertain. The source is an adult with an advanced solid tumor such as melanoma, head and neck, liver or kidney cancer. The CDR3 coding sequence is TGCGCCAGCAGCCAAGATTGGGAAAGCGAGCAGTACTTC. Translation: CASSQDWESEQYF.